These 5 T cell receptor beta chains were all obtained from the same sample, sequenced in a study of graft-versus-host responses after intestinal transplantation. Graft specimens yielded both intraepithelial and lamina propria lymphocytes. The data were produced by immunoSEQ multiplex PCR, yet TCRdb's version contains in-frame clones alone and is incomplete. The sample lists 12,000 to 15,000 clones, around two thirds seen once, with roughly 7.7% in the top ten. Sequenced here: ileum tissue, sampled 16 days after intestinal transplant. The receptors originated from a human patient who received an intestinal transplant, so some T cells may come from the graft donor.

The V and J genes are TRBV5-1 and TRBJ2-7; tentative D call: TRBD1 (5 bases). Germline V CDR1 and CDR2: SGHRS, YFSETQ. This CDR3 spans 13 amino acids. Trimming pared 2 bases from V and 2 bases from J, leaving 8 bases between. The CDR3 protein is CASSLMGPYEQYF. In nucleotides, the CDR3 is TGCGCCAGCAGCTTAATGGGGCCCTACGAGCAGTACTTC.

The V call is TRBV7-9, the J call TRBJ2-7; D possibly corresponds to TRBD2 (5 bases). The CDR3 runs 17 residues. Deletions cut 0 bases from V and 2 bases from J, with 17 bases between. Germline assignment: CDR1 SEHNR and CDR2 FQNEAQ (reference sequence). CDR3 DNA: TGTGCCAGCAGCTTAGCTGCTCTAAGCGAGGGAGCCTACGAGCAGTACTTC. Residues: CASSLAALSEGAYEQYF.

This chain links TRBV5-1 with TRBJ1-1; 7 bases align to TRBD1. V lost 4 bases and J lost 0; bases outside the gene matches: 6. CDR1 is SGHRS and CDR2 is YFSETQ in the germline V gene. The CDR3 loop spans 15 amino acids. The CDR3 reads CASSNRGPMNTEAFF. CDR3 nucleotides: TGCGCCAGCAGCAACAGGGGTCCCATGAACACTGAAGCTTTCTTT.

This chain uses TRBV20-1 with TRBJ2-3; D not certain. Germline V gives CDR1 DFQATT, CDR2 SNEGSKA (reference sequence). CDR3 length: 11 amino acids. Deletions cut 5 bases from V and 2 bases from J, with 5 bases between. CDR3: CSAAITDTQYF. The CDR3 DNA sequence: TGCAGTGCTGCGATCACAGATACGCAGTATTTT.

This clone has a handful of counts. The gene calls are TRBV5-5 and TRBJ1-1; D not resolved. Germline V gives CDR1 SGHKS, CDR2 YYEKEE (reference sequence). The CDR3 has 13 residues. Trimming took off 0 bases at V and 1 base at J, with 4 bases between the two ends. The CDR3 is CASSLAGNTEAFF. In nucleotides, the CDR3 is TGTGCCAGCAGCTTGGCAGGGAACACTGAAGCTTTCTTT. Full variable domain (remainder filled in from reference TRBV5-5 and TRBJ1-1): DAGVTQSPTHLIKTRGQQVTLRCSPISGHKSVSWYQQVLGQGPQFIFQYYEKEERGRGNFPDRFSARQFPNYSSELNVNALLLGDSALYLCASSLAGNTEAFFGQGTRLTVV.